This T cell receptor (beta chain) was captured by sequencing in a study of T cell repertoires in cytomegalovirus infection. Study at large: Recently identified HLA-C-restricted and well-studied HLA-B-restricted CMV epitopes were used. Carrying CMV and the relevant HLA type showed in public TCR beta signatures. Study-level findings and limits: CMV-specific TCR beta clonotypes restricted by HLA-C were the ones dominating the ex vivo response. People with CMV and the relevant HLA were identified by cumulative public TCR beta family frequency.

A single record per CDR3 protein comes from TCRdb applying MiXCR to the reads. The sample includes under 500,000 distinct CDR3 sequences, about 42% of them seen just once. V lost 5 bases to trimming and J lost 4 bases, with 7 bases between them. The V gene's germline CDR1 is MDHEN and CDR2 SYDVKM. The CDR3 contains 12 residues. Notes on this clonotype: What it binds is unknown.

This TCR was sampled from a human donor in good health (CMV status not recorded). Some clones in this sample may be carry-over from other donors' samples. The chain joins TRBV28 to TRBJ2-3; no clear D. The specimen comprised cultured PBMCs, sampled from culture after CMV antigen stimulation. The CDR3 DNA follows: TGTGCCAGCAGTCGCGGTTCAGATACGCAGTATTTT. Protein product: CASSRGSDTQYF.